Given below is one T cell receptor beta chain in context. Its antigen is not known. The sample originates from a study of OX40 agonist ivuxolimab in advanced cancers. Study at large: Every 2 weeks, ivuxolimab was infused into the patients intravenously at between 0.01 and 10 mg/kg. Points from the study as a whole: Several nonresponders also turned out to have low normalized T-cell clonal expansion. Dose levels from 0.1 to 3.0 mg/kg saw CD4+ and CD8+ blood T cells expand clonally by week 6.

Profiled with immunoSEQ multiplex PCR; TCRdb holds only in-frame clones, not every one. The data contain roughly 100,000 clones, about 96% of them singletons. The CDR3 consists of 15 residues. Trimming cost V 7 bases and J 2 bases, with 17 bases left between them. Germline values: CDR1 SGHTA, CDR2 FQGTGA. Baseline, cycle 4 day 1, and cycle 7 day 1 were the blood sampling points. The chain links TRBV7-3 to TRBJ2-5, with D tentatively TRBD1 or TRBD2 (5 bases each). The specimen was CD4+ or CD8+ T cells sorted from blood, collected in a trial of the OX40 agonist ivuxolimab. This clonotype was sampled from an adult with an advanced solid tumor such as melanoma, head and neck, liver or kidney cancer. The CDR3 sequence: CASTTLGTPQETQYF. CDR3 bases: TGTGCCAGCACCACGTTGGGGACGCCGCAAGAGACCCAGTACTTC.